Below, one TCR beta chain is given with its context. V was shortened by 1 base and J by 10 bases, with 8 bases between the two germline ends. This CDR3 comprises 13 residues. CDR1 is SGHTA and CDR2 is FQGTGA in the germline V gene. This specimen comes from a study of shared clonotypes between healthy human individuals. Naive-designated CD8 cells lacked CD45RO, were positively enriched for CCR7, and omitted terminally differentiated effector memory CD45RA+ cells. The protocol was immunoSEQ multiplex PCR, while the TCRdb copy is restricted to in-frame clones and leaves out a portion. The sample contains about 600,000 clones, nearly 97% of which appear only once.

The chain joins TRBV7-3 to TRBJ1-6, with unresolved D. The receptor was derived from a woman under 40 in good health. The sample taken for sequencing was naive CD8+ T cells sorted from blood. In DNA, the CDR3 is TGTGCCAGCAGCTTAAACTTGGGGTCACCCCTCCACTTT. It encodes CASSLNLGSPLHF.